This T cell receptor beta chain was sequenced in a study of cytomegalovirus exposure and HLA in healthy donors. 60 Vbeta and 13 Jbeta primers were used in PCR. Here immunoSEQ multiplex PCR was the method, and the copy in TCRdb shows in-frame clones only, minus some. The repertoire includes about 160,000 clones, around three quarters of them detected once, and 6% to 7.5% sits in the top ten. CDR1 LGHNA and CDR2 YSLEER come from the germline V gene. CDR3 length: 15 amino acids. Trimming removed 4 bases from V and 6 bases from J; junction bases left unmatched: 4. The chain carries TRBV4-3 and TRBJ2-2, with 11 nucleotides matching TRBD1. The source material was PBMCs. The origin of this receptor is a man between 35 and 55 years old in good health and CMV-seropositive. The CDR3 region has the DNA TGCGCCAGCAGCCTAGGGACAGGGGGTCCCGGGGAGCTGTTTTTT. This gives the protein CASSLGTGGPGELFF.